The clone carrying this T cell receptor beta chain was seen only a few times. One end of the junction fails to match germline, which may point to a read error. The data belong to a study of blood T cell repertoires in COVID-19. The wider study: Samples taken during acute and convalescent COVID-19 were collected in the United States, Italy and Spain.

This CDR3 spans 12 amino acids. Germline V gene data show CDR1 as SQVTM and CDR2 as ANQGSEA. Assay: immunoSEQ multiplex PCR; the TCRdb copy retains only in-frame clones and omits some. The sample records roughly 87,000 clones, approximately 86% being singletons. Sequencing input: peripheral blood. The sequence derives from a woman older than 75 with COVID-19, enrolled during active disease. The rearrangement links TRBV29-1 to TRBJ2-7; TRBD1 aligns across 8 bases. Here the CDR3 DNA reads TGCAGCGTTACCCAGGGGGCCTACGGGCAGTACTTC. It yields the protein CSVTQGAYGQYF.